This is a list of T cell receptor beta chains from one sample in a study of T cells in Graves' hyperthyroidism and ophthalmopathy. One entry per CDR3 protein results from TCRdb running MiXCR on the multiplex PCR reads. Among about 660,000 distinct CDR3 sequences listed, roughly 46% were seen once. The sequenced sample consisted of peripheral blood or thyroid tissue (not recorded which). These receptors came from an adult man with Graves' disease, either hyperthyroidism or ophthalmopathy (not recorded which). CDR3s include the opening cysteine and the closing phenylalanine or tryptophan. The D gene is left open where the match is weak. Size values are once, few and many counts, or a class for expanded clones, and some rows have none.

>TRBV19|-|TRBJ1-5|-
TGTGCCAGTAGTATAGATGCCAGCTATAGCAATCAGCCCCAGCATTTT
CASSIDASYSNQPQHF
>TRBV2|many|TRBJ2-7|-
TGTGCCAGCAGTTACGGGAGCTACGAGCAGTACTTC
CASSYGSYEQYF
>TRBV11-2|few|TRBJ1-1|-
TGTGCCAGCAGCCGTCCACCGGGACACTCGAACACTGAAGCTTTCTTT
CASSRPPGHSNTEAFF
>TRBV19|many|TRBJ2-5|TRBD1
TGTGCCAGCAGCTTAGACAGGGGTCAAGAGACCCAGTACTTC
CASSLDRGQETQYF
>TRBV7-9|many|TRBJ1-4|-
TGTGCCAGCAGCGCAGCTGAAAAACTGTTTTTT
CASSAAEKLFF
>TRBV20-1|-|TRBJ1-1|TRBD1
TGCAGTGCTTTGGACAGGGGGACAGGACGCACTGAAGCTTTCTTT
CSALDRGTGRTEAFF
>TRBV2|-|TRBJ2-7|TRBD2
TGTGCCAGCAGTGAAAGGTCGGGACTAGCGGGCCTGCAGTACTTC
CASSERSGLAGLQYF
>TRBV25-1|-|TRBJ2-5|TRBD1
TGTGCCAGCAGTACCCCTGGACAGGGCCAAGAGACCCAGTACTTC
CASSTPGQGQETQYF
>TRBV2|-|TRBJ1-5|TRBD1
TGTGCCAGCATCCGGACAGGGGTGAGCAATCAGCCCCAGCATTTT
CASIRTGVSNQPQHF
>TRBV2|-|TRBJ1-6|-
TGTGCCAGCAGTGAACCGACGGGAAATTCACCCCTCCACTTT
CASSEPTGNSPLHF
>TRBV10-2|many|TRBJ2-7|TRBD2
TGCGCCAGCGAAGAGCTAGCGGGAGCTCATAACGAGCAGTACTTC
CASEELAGAHNEQYF
>TRBV29-1|-|TRBJ1-2|-
TGCAGCGTAGTGGGGACCTCCGCCGGTGGCTACACCTTC
CSVVGTSAGGYTF
>TRBV25-1|once|TRBJ2-7|TRBD2
TGTGCCAGCAGCTCCCCCACAGCGGGAGCAGTCGACGAGCAGTACTTC
CASSSPTAGAVDEQYF
>TRBV5-4|-|TRBJ2-7|TRBD1
TGTGCCAGCAGTTACGGACAGGACCCCCTCTACGAGCAGTACTTC
CASSYGQDPLYEQYF
>TRBV20-1|-|TRBJ1-2|-
TGCAGTGCTAGAGATTCAGGCAGAAAAGGTGGCTACACCTTC
CSARDSGRKGGYTF
>TRBV10-3|-|TRBJ1-6|TRBD1
TGTGCCATCAGTGCAGGGGGTGGTGTGTCACCCCTCCACTTT
CAISAGGGVSPLHF
>TRBV6-1|-|TRBJ2-7|-
TGTGCCAGCAGTGAAGCGAGGGACTACGAGCAGTACTTC
CASSEARDYEQYF
>TRBV24-1|-|TRBJ1-5|-
TGTGCCACCAGTGATTTCAGCGGGGAGACCCAGCATTTT
CATSDFSGETQHF
>TRBV2|many|TRBJ1-5|TRBD1
TGTGCCAGCAGTGACCGGGACAGGGTCGGTGGGCCCCAGCATTTT
CASSDRDRVGGPQHF